The 13 T cell receptor beta chains below come from one sample, sequenced in a study of beta chain features in type 1 diabetes. Sequenced material consisted of expressed TCRB transcripts (all of the isolated RNA was reverse transcribed). Measured with immunoSEQ multiplex PCR; TCRdb has only the in-frame clones, and not every one. Of about 150,000 clones in the sample, over 9.5% were seen once. Specimen: naive CD4+ T cells from blood. These receptors all stem from a man younger than 35 in good health.

The chain joins TRBV5-1 to TRBJ2-7; 8 bases align to TRBD1. Trimming cost V 2 bases and J 4 bases; bases outside gene matches: 5. The CDR3 is made up of 14 amino acids. Germline CDR1 and CDR2: SGHRS and YFSETQ. CDR3 sequence reads: CASSFTTGGYEQYF. CDR3 nucleotide sequence: TGCGCCAGCAGCTTTACCACAGGGGGTTACGAGCAGTACTTC.

The J gene is TRBJ2-2, the V gene TRBV9; 8 nucleotides agree with TRBD1. The J segment lost 6 bases and the V segment lost 0 bases, leaving 4 bases of the junction unmatched. The germline V gene encodes CDR1 SGDLS and CDR2 YYNGEE. This CDR3 is 15 amino acids long. The CDR3 nucleotides are TGTGCCAGCAGCGTAGGGACAGGGTATGCCGGGGAGCTGTTTTTT. Its protein is CASSVGTGYAGELFF.

This clone counts as medium-sized (0.01 to 0.1%). J is TRBJ2-7 and V is TRBV6-6; D is perhaps TRBD2 (6 bases). CDR3 length: 11 amino acids. Looked up from germline, CDR1 is MNHNY and CDR2 is SVGAGI (reference sequence). The V end was cut by 6 bases, the J end by 3 bases, with 6 bases between. CDR3 sequence: CASSGSYEQYF. CDR3 coding DNA: TGTGCCAGCAGCGGGAGCTACGAGCAGTACTTC.

V gene TRBV6-1 combines with J gene TRBJ2-6; possibly TRBD1 for D (6 bases). The CDR3 spans 14 residues. The germline gives CDR1 MNHNS, CDR2 SASEGT. V was trimmed by 6 bases and J by 10 bases, leaving 16 bases between them. The CDR3 DNA sequence: TGTGCCAGCAGGCCATCTAGCAGGGGAAACGTCCTGACTTTC. Its translation is CASRPSSRGNVLTF.

This chain uses TRBV5-1 with TRBJ1-1; maybe TRBD1 (6 bases). The CDR3 covers 17 residues. Trimming took 1 base from V and 4 from J, leaving 20 bases between them. Germline V CDR1 and CDR2: SGHRS, YFSETQ. The CDR3 sequence is CASSLIETGGSGTEAFF. The CDR3 DNA reads TGCGCCAGCAGCTTGATCGAGACAGGAGGAAGTGGCACTGAAGCTTTCTTT.

This clone was picked up one time. The CDR3 region has the DNA TGTGCCAGCAGAAAAGACAGGGGACCTAGCACAGATACGCAGTATTTT. The encoded protein is CASRKDRGPSTDTQYF. The genes are TRBV5-6 and TRBJ2-3; 8 positions agree with TRBD1. Germline-derived CDR1 and CDR2 are SGHDT and YYEEEE. V was clipped by 5 bases and J by 0 bases; unmatched bases: 8. The CDR3 covers 16 residues.

This clone was counted only a few times. This chain links TRBV10-3 with TRBJ1-3; 8 positions match TRBD1. The CDR3 runs to 18 residues. The junction had 15 bases not matched to a gene; V was cut back by 8 bases and J by 0 bases. Germline V CDR1 and CDR2: ENHRY, SYGVKD. The DNA of the CDR3 is TGTGCCATCCGGAGGTCCACCGTTGGACAGGGCTCTGGAAACACCATATATTTT. Its translation is CAIRRSTVGQGSGNTIYF.

The chain employs TRBV5-6 and TRBJ2-5, with a weak D call TRBD2 (7 bases). The germline V and J ends were trimmed by 5 bases and 4 bases, with 12 bases remaining between them. Germline V lookup: CDR1 SGHDT, CDR2 YYEEEE. The CDR3 has 13 amino acids. The CDR3 loop is CASSGGGRETQYF. CDR3 coding DNA: TGTGCCAGCAGTGGGGGGGGGCGAGAGACCCAGTACTTC.

V and J are TRBV7-3 and TRBJ2-1; D may be TRBD1 (5 bases). This CDR3 region has 15 residues. Germline lookup yields CDR1 SGHTA and CDR2 FQGTGA. The V and J ends lost 0 bases and 2 bases respectively, with 8 bases between them. CDR3 protein: CASSLTWGPYNEQFF. The CDR3 DNA follows: TGTGCCAGCAGCTTAACGTGGGGCCCCTACAATGAGCAGTTCTTC.

This clone appeared many times. This chain links TRBV23-1 with TRBJ2-1, with TRBD2 identical over 10 bases. TRBV23-1 belongs to the ORF category, with a function that is uncertain. The CDR3 covers 15 residues. The V segment lost 10 bases and the J segment 3 bases; nucleotides outside the gene matches: 9. The CDR3 DNA sequence: TGCGCCACGCACAACGGACTAGCGGACTACAATGAGCAGTTCTTC. Protein product: CATHNGLADYNEQFF.

This clone was seen a single time. The chain uses TRBV27 and TRBJ2-3; 8 bases are shared with TRBD1. Trimming at V came to 2 bases and at J to 4 bases, leaving 8 bases not matched to a gene. CDR3 size: 16 residues. From germline, CDR1 is MNHEY and CDR2 SMNVEV (reference sequence). In nucleotides, the CDR3 is TGTGCCAGCAGTTTACGGGGACAGGCAAGACCAGATACGCAGTATTTT. Encoded protein: CASSLRGQARPDTQYF.

This clone appeared many times. The V gene is TRBV11-2, the J gene TRBJ2-3; possibly TRBD2 for D (5 bases). The CDR3 spans 12 residues. The V and J ends lost 6 bases and 6 bases respectively, with 10 bases between them. From germline, CDR1 is SGHAT and CDR2 FQNNGV. Here the CDR3 reads CASRGPGDTQYF. The CDR3 region has the DNA TGTGCCAGCAGAGGCCCGGGGGATACGCAGTATTTT.

The rearrangement joins TRBV5-1 to TRBJ2-1; 14 bases match TRBD2. Per germline, CDR1 SGHRS and CDR2 YFSETQ. This CDR3 is 18 amino acids long. V lost 3 bases and J lost 8; bases outside the gene matches: 13. The CDR3 loop is CASSSGLAGDLIPDEQFF. The CDR3 nucleotides read TGCGCCAGCAGCTCGGGACTAGCGGGGGACCTAATTCCCGATGAGCAGTTCTTC.